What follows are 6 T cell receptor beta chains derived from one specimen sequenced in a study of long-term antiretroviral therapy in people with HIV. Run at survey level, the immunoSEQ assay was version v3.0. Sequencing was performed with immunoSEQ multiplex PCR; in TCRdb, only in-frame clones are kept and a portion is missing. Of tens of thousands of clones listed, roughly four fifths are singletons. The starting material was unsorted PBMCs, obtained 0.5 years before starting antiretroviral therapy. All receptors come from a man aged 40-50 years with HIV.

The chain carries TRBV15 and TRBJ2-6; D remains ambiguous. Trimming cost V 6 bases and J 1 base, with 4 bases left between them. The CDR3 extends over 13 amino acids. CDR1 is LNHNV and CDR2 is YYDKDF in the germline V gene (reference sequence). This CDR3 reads CATRASGANVLTF. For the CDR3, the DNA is TGTGCCACCAGGGCTTCTGGGGCCAACGTCCTGACTTTC.

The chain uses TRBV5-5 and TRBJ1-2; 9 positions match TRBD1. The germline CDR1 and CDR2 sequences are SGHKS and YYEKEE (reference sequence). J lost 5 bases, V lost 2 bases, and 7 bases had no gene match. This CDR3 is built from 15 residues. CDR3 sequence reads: CASSLTTGGGYGYTF. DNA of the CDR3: TGTGCCAGCAGCTTAACCACAGGGGGCGGATATGGCTACACCTTC.

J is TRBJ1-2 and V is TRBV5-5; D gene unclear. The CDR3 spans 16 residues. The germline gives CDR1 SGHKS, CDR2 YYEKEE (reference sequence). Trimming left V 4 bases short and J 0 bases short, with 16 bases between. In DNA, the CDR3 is TGTGCCAGCAGCCTTACCCGGTGGGCTGCTAACTATGGCTACACCTTC. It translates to CASSLTRWAANYGYTF.

The CDR3, as DNA: TGTGCCTGGAACCCGGGACTGAATAATTCACCCCTCCACTTT. Protein sequence: CAWNPGLNNSPLHF. This chain links TRBV30 with TRBJ1-6; the D gene is possibly TRBD1 (5 bases). Trimming took 4 bases from V and 5 from J, leaving 12 bases between them. Germline CDR1 is GTSNPN and CDR2 is SVGIG (reference sequence). This CDR3 is 14 amino acids long. Full variable domain (remainder filled in from reference TRBV30 and TRBJ1-6): SQTIHQWPATLVQPVGSPLSLECTVEGTSNPNLYWYRQAAGRGLQLLFYSVGIGQISSEVPQNLSASRPQDRQFILSSKKLLLSDSGFYLCAWNPGLNNSPLHFGNGTRLTVT.

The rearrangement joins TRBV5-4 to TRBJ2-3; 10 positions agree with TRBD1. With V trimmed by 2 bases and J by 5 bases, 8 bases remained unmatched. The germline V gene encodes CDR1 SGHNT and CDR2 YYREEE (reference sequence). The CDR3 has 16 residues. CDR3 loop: CASSFVGTGVEDTQYF. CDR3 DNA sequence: TGTGCCAGCAGCTTCGTGGGGACAGGGGTGGAAGATACGCAGTATTTT.

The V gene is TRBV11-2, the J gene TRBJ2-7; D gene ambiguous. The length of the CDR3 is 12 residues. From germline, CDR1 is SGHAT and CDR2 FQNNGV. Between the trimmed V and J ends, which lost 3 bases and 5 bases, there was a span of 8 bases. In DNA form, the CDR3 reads TGTGCCAGCAGCTTTACCGCCCACGAGCAGTACTTC. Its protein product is CASSFTAHEQYF.